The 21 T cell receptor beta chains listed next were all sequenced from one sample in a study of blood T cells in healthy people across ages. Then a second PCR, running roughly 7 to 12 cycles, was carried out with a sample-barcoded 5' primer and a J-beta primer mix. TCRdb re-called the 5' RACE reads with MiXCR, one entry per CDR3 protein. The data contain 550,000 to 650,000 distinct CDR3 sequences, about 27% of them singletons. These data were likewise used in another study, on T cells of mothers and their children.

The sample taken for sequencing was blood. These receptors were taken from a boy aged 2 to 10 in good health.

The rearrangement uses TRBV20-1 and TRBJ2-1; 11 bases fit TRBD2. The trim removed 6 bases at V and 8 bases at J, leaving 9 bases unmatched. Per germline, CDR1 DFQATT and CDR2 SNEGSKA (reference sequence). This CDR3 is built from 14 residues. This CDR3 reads CSATIAGGPDEQFF. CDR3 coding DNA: TGCAGTGCGACGATAGCGGGGGGGCCAGATGAGCAGTTCTTC.

The CDR3 region is CASTSQGAGNQPQHF. CDR3 nucleotides: TGTGCCAGCACCTCACAGGGGGCAGGCAATCAGCCCCAGCATTTT. J is TRBJ1-5 and V is TRBV2; 9 bases are shared with TRBD1. Losses at the gene ends were 7 bases for V and 2 bases for J; bases not matched to a gene: 6. CDR1 is SNHLY and CDR2 is FYNNEI in the germline V gene. This CDR3 is built from 15 residues.

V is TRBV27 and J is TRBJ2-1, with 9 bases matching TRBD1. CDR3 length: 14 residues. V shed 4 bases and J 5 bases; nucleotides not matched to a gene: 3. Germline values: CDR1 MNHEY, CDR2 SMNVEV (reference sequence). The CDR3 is CASSSGQGNNEQFF. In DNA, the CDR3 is TGTGCCAGCAGTTCGGGACAGGGTAACAATGAGCAGTTCTTC.

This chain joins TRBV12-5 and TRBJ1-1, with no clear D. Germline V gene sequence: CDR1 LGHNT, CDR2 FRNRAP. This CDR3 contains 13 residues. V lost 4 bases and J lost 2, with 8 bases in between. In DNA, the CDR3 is TGTGCTAGTGGTTCCCGTATCAACACTGAAGCTTTCTTT. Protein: CASGSRINTEAFF. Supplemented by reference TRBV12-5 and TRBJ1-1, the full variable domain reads DARVTQTPRHKVTEMGQEVTMRCQPILGHNTVFWYRQTMMQGLELLAYFRNRAPLDDSGMPKDRFSAEMPDATLATLKIQPSEPRDSAVYFCASGSRINTEAFFGQGTRLTVV.

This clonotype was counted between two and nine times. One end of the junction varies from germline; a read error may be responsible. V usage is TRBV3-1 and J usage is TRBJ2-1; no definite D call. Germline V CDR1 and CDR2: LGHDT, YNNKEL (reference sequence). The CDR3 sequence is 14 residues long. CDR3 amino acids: CASSQAWRFNEQLF. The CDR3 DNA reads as TGTGCCAGCAGCCAAGCCTGGCGATTCAATGAGCAGCTCTTC.

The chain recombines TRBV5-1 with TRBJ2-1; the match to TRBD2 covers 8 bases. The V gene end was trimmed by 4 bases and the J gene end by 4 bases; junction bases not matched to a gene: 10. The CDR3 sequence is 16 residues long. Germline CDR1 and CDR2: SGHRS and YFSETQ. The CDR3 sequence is CASSPTGGAFYNEQFF. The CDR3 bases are TGCGCCAGCAGCCCCACGGGGGGGGCATTTTACAATGAGCAGTTCTTC.

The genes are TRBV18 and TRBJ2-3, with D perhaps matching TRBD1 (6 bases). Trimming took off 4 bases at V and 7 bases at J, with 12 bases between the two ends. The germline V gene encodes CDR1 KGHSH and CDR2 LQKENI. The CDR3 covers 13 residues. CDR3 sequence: CASSQLGHHTQYF. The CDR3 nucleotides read TGTGCCAGCTCACAACTGGGACACCATACGCAGTATTTT.

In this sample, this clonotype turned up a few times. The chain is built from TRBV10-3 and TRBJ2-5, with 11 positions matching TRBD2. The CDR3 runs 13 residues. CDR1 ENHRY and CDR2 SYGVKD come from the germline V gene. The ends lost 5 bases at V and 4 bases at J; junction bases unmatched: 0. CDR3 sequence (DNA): TGTGCCATCAGTCTAGCGGGAGGAGAGACCCAGTACTTC. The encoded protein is CAISLAGGETQYF.

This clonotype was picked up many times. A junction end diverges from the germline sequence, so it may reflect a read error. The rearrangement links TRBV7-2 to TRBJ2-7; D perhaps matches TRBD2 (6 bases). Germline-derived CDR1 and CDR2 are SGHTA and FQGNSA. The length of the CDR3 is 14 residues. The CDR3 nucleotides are TGTGCCAGCAGCATAGCGGCTGGGGAGATCGAGCAGTACTTC. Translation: CASSIAAGEIEQYF.

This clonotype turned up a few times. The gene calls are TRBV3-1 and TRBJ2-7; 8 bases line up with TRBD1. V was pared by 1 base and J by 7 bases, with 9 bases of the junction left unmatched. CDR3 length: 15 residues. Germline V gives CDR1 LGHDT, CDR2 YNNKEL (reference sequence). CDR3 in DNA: TGTGCCAGCAGCCAAGGGATCGGGACAGGAGCGGAGCAGTACTTC. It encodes CASSQGIGTGAEQYF.

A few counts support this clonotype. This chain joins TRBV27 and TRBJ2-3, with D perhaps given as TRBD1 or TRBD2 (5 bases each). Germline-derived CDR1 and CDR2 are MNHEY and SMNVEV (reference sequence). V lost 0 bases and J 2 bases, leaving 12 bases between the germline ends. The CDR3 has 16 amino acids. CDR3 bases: TGTGCCAGCAGTTTATCAGCCTGGGGACCCACAGATACGCAGTATTTT. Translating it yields CASSLSAWGPTDTQYF.

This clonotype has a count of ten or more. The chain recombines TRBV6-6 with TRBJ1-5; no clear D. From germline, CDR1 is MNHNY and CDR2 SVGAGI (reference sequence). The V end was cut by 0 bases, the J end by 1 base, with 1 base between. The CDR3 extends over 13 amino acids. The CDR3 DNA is TGTGCCAGCAGTTACTCGAGCAATCAGCCCCAGCATTTT. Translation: CASSYSSNQPQHF.

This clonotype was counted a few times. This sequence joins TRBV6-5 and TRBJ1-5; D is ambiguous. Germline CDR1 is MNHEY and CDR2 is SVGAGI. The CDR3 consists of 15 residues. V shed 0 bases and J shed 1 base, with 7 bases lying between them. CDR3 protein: CASSYSSRSNQPQHF. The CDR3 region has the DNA TGTGCCAGCAGTTACTCGAGCAGGAGCAATCAGCCCCAGCATTTT.

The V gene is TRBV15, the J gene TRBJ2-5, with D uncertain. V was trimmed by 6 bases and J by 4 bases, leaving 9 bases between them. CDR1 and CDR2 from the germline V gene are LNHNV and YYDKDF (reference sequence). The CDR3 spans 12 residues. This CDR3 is CATSRSTETQYF. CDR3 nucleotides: TGTGCCACCAGTAGATCAACAGAGACCCAGTACTTC.

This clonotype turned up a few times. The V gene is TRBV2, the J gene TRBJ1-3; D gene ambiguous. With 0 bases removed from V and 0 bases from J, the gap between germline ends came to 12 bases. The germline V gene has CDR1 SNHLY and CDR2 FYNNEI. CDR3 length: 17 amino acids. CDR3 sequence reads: CASSEAHYGSSGNTIYF. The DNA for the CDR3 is TGTGCCAGCAGTGAAGCCCACTACGGCAGCTCTGGAAACACCATATATTTT.

CDR3 protein: CAISPGQVYEQYF. As DNA, the CDR3 is TGTGCCATCAGCCCGGGACAGGTCTACGAGCAGTACTTC. The rearrangement links TRBV10-3 to TRBJ2-7; 8 positions match TRBD1. The length of the CDR3 is 13 residues. Germline values: CDR1 ENHRY, CDR2 SYGVKD. J lost 3 bases, V lost 6 bases, and 4 bases had no gene match.

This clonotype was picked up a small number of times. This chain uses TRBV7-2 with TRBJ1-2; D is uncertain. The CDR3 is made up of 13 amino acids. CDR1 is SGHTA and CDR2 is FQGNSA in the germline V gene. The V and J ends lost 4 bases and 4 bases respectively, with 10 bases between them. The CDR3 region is CASSWSKGYGYTF. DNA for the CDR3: TGTGCCAGCAGCTGGTCCAAGGGCTATGGCTACACCTTC.

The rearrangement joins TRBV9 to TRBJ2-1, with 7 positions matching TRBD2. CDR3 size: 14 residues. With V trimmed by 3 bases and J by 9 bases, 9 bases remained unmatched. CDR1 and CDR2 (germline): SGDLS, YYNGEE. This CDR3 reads CASSAGGGTGEQFF. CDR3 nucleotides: TGTGCCAGCAGCGCTGGGGGAGGGACGGGTGAGCAGTTCTTC.

The CDR3 reads CASGFWDRDVTTF. CDR3 in DNA: TGTGCTAGTGGTTTTTGGGACAGGGACGTTACCACCTTC. The chain couples TRBV12-5 to TRBJ1-2; the match to TRBD1 covers 9 bases. CDR1 is LGHNT, CDR2 FRNRAP, per germline. Germline trimming cut 3 bases from V and 13 bases from J; bases unmatched to any gene: 9. The CDR3 extends over 13 amino acids.

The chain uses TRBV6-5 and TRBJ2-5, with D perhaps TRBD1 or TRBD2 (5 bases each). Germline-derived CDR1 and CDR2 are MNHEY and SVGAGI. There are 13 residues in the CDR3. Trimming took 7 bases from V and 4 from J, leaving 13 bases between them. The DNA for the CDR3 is TGTGCCAGCACCCGGGACGGACGAGAGACCCAGTACTTC. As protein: CASTRDGRETQYF.

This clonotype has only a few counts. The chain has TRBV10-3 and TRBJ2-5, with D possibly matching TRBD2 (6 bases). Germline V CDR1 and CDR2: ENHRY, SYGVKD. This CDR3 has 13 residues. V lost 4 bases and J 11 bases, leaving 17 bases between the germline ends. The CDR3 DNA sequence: TGTGCCATCAGTGGCGGGATGCCGGGGGAGCAGTACTTC. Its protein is CAISGGMPGEQYF.